This T cell receptor beta chain was documented in a study of T cell responses to AZD1222 COVID-19 vaccine. Trimming removed 1 base from V and 1 base from J; junction bases left unmatched: 12. The CDR3 length is 18 residues. In germline, CDR1 is SGHRS, CDR2 YFSETQ. Data came from immunoSEQ multiplex PCR; TCRdb stores just in-frame clones and leaves some out. Counted here are approximately 100,000 clones, 90% occurring once; the ten biggest clones make up 4% to 5.5%. Details on this clone: Its specificity is not known.

Study outcomes and limitations: The donor group comprised mostly white British people and more females; the analysis possibly underestimated clonal diversity.

The receptor was isolated from an adult in good health. The material was peripheral blood, obtained on day 0 of AZD1222 vaccination. V usage is TRBV5-1 and J usage is TRBJ1-1, with 8 bases fitting TRBD1. This CDR3 reads CASSLHRRTGIRNTEAFF. The CDR3 bases are TGCGCCAGCAGCTTGCATCGCCGGACAGGGATAAGGAACACTGAAGCTTTCTTT. The complete variable domain, with remaining parts taken from reference TRBV5-1 and TRBJ1-1, reads KAGVTQTPRYLIKTRGQQVTLSCSPISGHRSVSWYQQTPGQGLQFLFEYFSETQRNKGNFPGRFSGRQFSNSRSEMNVSTLELGDSALYLCASSLHRRTGIRNTEAFFGQGTRLTVV.